Presented here are 13 T cell receptor beta chains from one specimen sequenced in a study of CD8+ T cells in alopecia areata. Extracted RNA was reverse transcribed into cDNA, the sequencing template. Libraries were prepared by immunoSEQ multiplex PCR; TCRdb keeps only in-frame clonotypes and omits some of them. In total the sample includes about 270,000 clones, none of them seen once. Researchers sorted pooled cutaneous lymph node cells on the basis of CD4, CD8alpha, NKG2D, NKG2ACE and other markers. The specimen sequenced was CD4+ T cells sorted from a lymph node. Every receptor here comes from a C3H/HeJ mouse with alopecia areata. The strain is characterized by the MHC haplotype H2-k.

This clone was observed a handful of times. Any gene name here is a mouse gene name. CDR3 protein: CASNQGAAETLYF. The covered CDR3 bases are TGTGCCAGCAACCAGGGGGCTGCAGAA. The V gene is TRBV13-1, the J gene TRBJ2-3; TRBD1 matches 8 bases. The CDR3 end lies 4 residues beyond the end of the read and is filled in from the germline J gene. Unmatched junction bases numbered 2, after V lost 6 bases and J lost 2 bases. This CDR3 is built from 13 residues. Germline assignment: CDR1 NSHNY and CDR2 SYGAGN.

This clone was detected a few times. Germline and genes here are mouse. The read falls 4 residues short of the CDR3 end, and the missing part is taken from the germline J gene. The chain employs TRBV19 and TRBJ2-5; TRBD1 aligns across 7 bases. Germline-derived CDR1 and CDR2 are FNHDT and SITEND (reference sequence). This CDR3 has 14 amino acids. The CDR3 spells CASSIRDRVDTQYF. The sequenced part of the CDR3 DNA is TGTGCCAGCAGTATACGTGACAGGGTCGAC.

This clone was detected only a few times. All gene names here are mouse names. Coverage ceases 4 residues before the CDR3 finishes, and the germline J gene fills in the end. The chain has TRBV19 and TRBJ1-4, with TRBD1 as a possible D gene (5 bases). The V end lost 0 bases, the J end lost 6 bases, and 12 bases lay between the germline ends. This CDR3 contains 15 residues. Germline V gene data show CDR1 as FNHDT and CDR2 as SITEND (reference sequence). The part of the CDR3 DNA that was read is TGTGCCAGCAGTATAGGGGGACTGGGGGACGAA. Protein sequence: CASSIGGLGDE. The entire CDR3 sequence reads CASSIGGLGDERLFF.

The table lists this clone with a few counts. Gene names refer to mouse genes. The read halts 4 residues ahead of the CDR3 end, with the missing end drawn from the germline J gene. The chain is built from TRBV31 and TRBJ2-3, with 12 bases fitting TRBD2. This CDR3 comprises 16 residues. The V gene end was trimmed by 3 bases and the J gene end by 3 bases; junction bases not matched to a gene: 7. Germline V CDR1 and CDR2: GKSSPN, SITVG. The CDR3 protein is CAWSPDWGGAAETLYF. CDR3 bases read: TGTGCCTGGAGCCCCGACTGGGGGGGCGCGGCAGAA.

The sample holds a few counts of this clone. Gene names denote mouse genes. The read terminates 4 residues before the CDR3 end, so the remaining end is supplied by the germline J gene. The rearrangement uses TRBV5 and TRBJ2-2; 8 bases fit TRBD1. The germline V gene encodes CDR1 LGHNA and CDR2 YNLKQL (reference sequence). V lost 4 bases to trimming and J lost 4 bases; unmatched junction nucleotides: 8. This CDR3 spans 16 amino acids. The chain's CDR3 is CASSLPGQAATGQLYF. CDR3 DNA, as far as it was read: TGTGCCAGCAGCCTCCCGGGACAGGCGGCCACCGGG.

This clone was counted only a few times. The gene symbols are mouse symbols. The read gets to within 4 residues of the CDR3 end, and the germline J gene fills in the rest. The chain joins TRBV31 to TRBJ2-1; TRBD2 matches at 10 bases. Trimming took 5 bases from V and 6 from J; bases not matched to a gene: 7. Germline V gives CDR1 GKSSPN, CDR2 SITVG. There are 14 residues in the CDR3. CDR3 sequence: CAWAPTGGFAEQFF. Partial CDR3 DNA: TGTGCCTGGGCCCCGACTGGGGGGTTTGCT. Using reference TRBV31 and TRBJ2-1 for the parts outside the CDR3, the full variable domain is AQTIHQWPVAEIKAVGSPLSLGCTIKGKSSPNLYWYWQATGGTLQQLFYSITVGQVESVVQLNLSASRPKDDQFILSTEKLLLSHSGFYLCAWAPTGGFAEQFFGPGTRLTVL.

This clone was detected a few times. Any gene name here is a mouse gene name. The DNA read from the CDR3 is TGTGCCAGCAGCCAAGGTAATGGGGGCTATGCT. Protein product: CASSQGNGGYA. The full CDR3 protein reads CASSQGNGGYAEQFF. This chain links TRBV5 with TRBJ2-1; weak D call: TRBD2 (6 bases). The CDR3 end falls 4 residues outside the read, so it is completed with the germline J gene. V was pared by 1 base and J by 3 bases, with 10 bases between. Germline lookup yields CDR1 LGHNA and CDR2 YNLKQL (reference sequence). The CDR3 is made up of 15 amino acids.

With regard to this clone: Genes here carry mouse names. The read gets to within 4 residues of the CDR3 end, and the germline J gene fills in the rest. The chain has TRBV19 and TRBJ2-2; 8 bases map to TRBD1. CDR3 length: 15 amino acids. Germline CDR1 FNHDT, CDR2 SITEND (reference sequence). V was pared by 4 bases and J by 4 bases, with 6 bases of the junction left unmatched. The CDR3 protein is CASSYDRGRTGQLYF. CDR3 bases read: TGTGCCAGCAGTTACGACAGGGGACGCACCGGG.

This clone was picked up a small number of times. The gene symbols are mouse symbols. Read coverage stops 4 residues before the CDR3 terminus; the germline J gene supplies the remainder. The chain joins TRBV31 to TRBJ2-3, with 11 bases lining up with TRBD2. The CDR3 extends over 16 amino acids. The germline V gene has CDR1 GKSSPN and CDR2 SITVG. The V segment lost 1 base and the J segment 0 bases; nucleotides outside the gene matches: 3. Here the CDR3 reads CAWSPGTGGSAETLYF. The covered CDR3 bases are TGTGCCTGGAGTCCCGGGACTGGGGGTAGTGCAGAA.

This clone was detected a few times. Gene labels here are mouse ones. The read comes to an end 4 residues before the CDR3 does, leaving the germline J gene to fill in the end. Different DNA sequences within this sample yield the same CDR3. The genes are TRBV5 and TRBJ2-5; 8 positions match TRBD1. The germline gives CDR1 LGHNA, CDR2 YNLKQL (reference sequence). CDR3 length: 13 residues. Partial CDR3 DNA: TGTGCCAGCAGCCGACAGGGGAGGGAC. It specifies CASSRQGRD. The full CDR3 reads CASSRQGRDTQYF.

This clone was counted a few times. Gene names are the mouse ones. Read data end 3 residues before the CDR3 end; the end is taken from the germline J gene. This specimen includes other DNA sequences encoding the same CDR3. The rearrangement links TRBV19 to TRBJ1-6; 10 bases map to TRBD1. TRBJ1-6 falls under the ORF class, with uncertain function. J gave up 7 bases and V 2 bases, and 3 bases lay outside the gene matches. The germline V gene has CDR1 FNHDT and CDR2 SITEND (reference sequence). This CDR3 is 15 amino acids long. CDR3 sequence: CASSIRDRGNSPLYF. CDR3 bases read: TGTGCCAGCAGTATCCGGGACAGGGGCAATTCGCCC.

This clone was picked up a small number of times. Gene names are mouse gene names. CDR3 DNA, as far as it was read: TGCACCTGCAGTGCGCCGGGACAGATCCAAGAC. Translated: CTCSAPGQIQD. In full, the CDR3 reads CTCSAPGQIQDTQYF. The chain employs TRBV1 and TRBJ2-5, with TRBD1 matching 7 bases. Read sequence stops 4 residues before the CDR3 end, and the germline J gene provides the missing end. V shed 3 bases and J 2 bases; nucleotides not matched to a gene: 5. CDR3 length: 15 residues. Germline-derived CDR1 and CDR2 are NSQYPW and LRSPGD (reference sequence).

On this clone itself: Mouse germline and gene names are used. The read ends 4 residues shy of where the CDR3 ends; the end is completed using the germline J gene. Other DNA variants within this sample encode the same CDR3. The gene calls are TRBV5 and TRBJ2-5; weak D call: TRBD1 (6 bases). This CDR3 region has 14 residues. Germline assignment: CDR1 LGHNA and CDR2 YNLKQL (reference sequence). Incomplete CDR3 DNA: TGTGCCAGCAGCCAAGAAGGGGGAGGCGAC. Translating gives CASSQEGGGD. From start to end, the CDR3 is CASSQEGGGDTQYF.